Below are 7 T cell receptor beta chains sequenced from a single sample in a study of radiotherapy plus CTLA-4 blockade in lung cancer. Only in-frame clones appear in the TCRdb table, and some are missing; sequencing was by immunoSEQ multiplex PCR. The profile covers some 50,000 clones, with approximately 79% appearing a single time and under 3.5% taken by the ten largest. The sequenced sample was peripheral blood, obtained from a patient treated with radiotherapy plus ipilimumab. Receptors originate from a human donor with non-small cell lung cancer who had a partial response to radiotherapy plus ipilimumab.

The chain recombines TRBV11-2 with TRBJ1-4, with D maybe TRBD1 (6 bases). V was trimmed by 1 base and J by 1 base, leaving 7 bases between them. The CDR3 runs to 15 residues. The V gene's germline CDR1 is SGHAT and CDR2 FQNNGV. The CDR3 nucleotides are TGTGCCAGCAGCTTAGTAGGGGGAACTAATGAAAAACTGTTTTTT. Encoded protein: CASSLVGGTNEKLFF.

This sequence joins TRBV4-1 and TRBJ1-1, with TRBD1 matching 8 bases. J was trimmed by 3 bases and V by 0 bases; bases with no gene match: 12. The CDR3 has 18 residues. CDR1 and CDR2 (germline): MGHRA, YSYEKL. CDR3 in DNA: TGCGCCAGCAGCCAAGATCCCCCTGGGACAGGCTGGGACACTGAAGCTTTCTTT. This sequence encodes CASSQDPPGTGWDTEAFF.

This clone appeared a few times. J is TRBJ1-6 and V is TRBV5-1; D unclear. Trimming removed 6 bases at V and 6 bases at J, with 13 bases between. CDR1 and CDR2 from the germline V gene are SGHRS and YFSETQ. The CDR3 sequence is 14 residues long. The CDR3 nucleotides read TGCGCCAGCAACGAGGGAGTGGGTAATTCACCCCTCCACTTT. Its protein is CASNEGVGNSPLHF.

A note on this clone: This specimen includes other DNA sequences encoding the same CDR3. The CDR3 reads CASSLYSLIPLEQYF. In nucleotides, the CDR3 is TGTGCCAGCAGTTTGTACAGCCTTATTCCCCTCGAGCAGTACTTC. The rearrangement uses TRBV28 and TRBJ2-7; D ambiguous. Trimming removed 3 bases at V and 6 bases at J, with 18 bases between. CDR1 is MDHEN, CDR2 SYDVKM, per germline. CDR3 length: 15 amino acids.

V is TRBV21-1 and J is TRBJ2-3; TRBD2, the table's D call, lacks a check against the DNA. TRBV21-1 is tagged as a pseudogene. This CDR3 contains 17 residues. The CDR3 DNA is TGTGCCAGCAGCAAAGCGCTACGCGGGGGGCACACAGATACGCAGTATTTT. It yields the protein CASSKALRGGHTDTQYF.

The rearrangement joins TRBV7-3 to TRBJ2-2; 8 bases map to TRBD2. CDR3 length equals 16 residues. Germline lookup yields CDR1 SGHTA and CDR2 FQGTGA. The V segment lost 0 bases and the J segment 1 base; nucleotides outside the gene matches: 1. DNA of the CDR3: TGTGCCAGCAGCTTAACTAGCGGGGTGAACACCGGGGAGCTGTTTTTT. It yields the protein CASSLTSGVNTGELFF.

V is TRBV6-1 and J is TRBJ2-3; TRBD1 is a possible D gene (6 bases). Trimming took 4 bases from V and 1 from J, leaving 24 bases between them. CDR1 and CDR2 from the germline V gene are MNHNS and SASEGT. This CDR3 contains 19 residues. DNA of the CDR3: TGTGCCAGCAGTGTAAAAGGCATATCACAGGGCAGCGGCACAGATACGCAGTATTTT. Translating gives CASSVKGISQGSGTDTQYF.